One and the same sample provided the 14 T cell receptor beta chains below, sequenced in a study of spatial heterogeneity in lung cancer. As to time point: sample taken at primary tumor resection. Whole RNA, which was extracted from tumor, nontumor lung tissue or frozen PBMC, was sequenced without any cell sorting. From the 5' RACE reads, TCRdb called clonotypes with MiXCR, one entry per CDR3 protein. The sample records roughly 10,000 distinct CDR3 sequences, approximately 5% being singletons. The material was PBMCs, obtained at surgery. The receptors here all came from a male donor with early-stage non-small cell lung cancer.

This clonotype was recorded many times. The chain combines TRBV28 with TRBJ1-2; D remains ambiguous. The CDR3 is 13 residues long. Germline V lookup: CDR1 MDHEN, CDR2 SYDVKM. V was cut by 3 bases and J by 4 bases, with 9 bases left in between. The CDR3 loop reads CASSLQSTYGYTF. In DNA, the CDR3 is TGTGCCAGCAGTTTGCAGAGCACCTATGGCTACACCTTC.

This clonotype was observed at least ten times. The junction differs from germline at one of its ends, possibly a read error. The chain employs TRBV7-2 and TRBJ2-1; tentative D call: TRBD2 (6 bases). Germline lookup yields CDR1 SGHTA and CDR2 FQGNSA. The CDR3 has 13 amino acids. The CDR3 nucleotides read TGTGCCAGCAGCTTAGGGGGGACTCCCCATGGTGGCTTC. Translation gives CASSLGGTPHGGF.

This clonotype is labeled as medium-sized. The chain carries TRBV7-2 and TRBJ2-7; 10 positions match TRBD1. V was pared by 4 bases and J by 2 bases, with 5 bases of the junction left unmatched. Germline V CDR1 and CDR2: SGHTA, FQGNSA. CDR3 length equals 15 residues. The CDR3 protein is CASSYTGTGAYEQYF. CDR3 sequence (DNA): TGTGCCAGCAGCTATACCGGGACAGGGGCCTACGAGCAGTACTTC.

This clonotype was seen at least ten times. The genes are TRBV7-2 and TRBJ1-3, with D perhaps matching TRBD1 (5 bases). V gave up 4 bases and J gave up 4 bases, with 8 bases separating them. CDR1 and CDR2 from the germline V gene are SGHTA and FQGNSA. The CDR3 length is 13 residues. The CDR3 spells CASSSGYGNTIYF. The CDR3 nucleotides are TGTGCCAGCAGCTCAGGGTACGGAAACACCATATATTTT.

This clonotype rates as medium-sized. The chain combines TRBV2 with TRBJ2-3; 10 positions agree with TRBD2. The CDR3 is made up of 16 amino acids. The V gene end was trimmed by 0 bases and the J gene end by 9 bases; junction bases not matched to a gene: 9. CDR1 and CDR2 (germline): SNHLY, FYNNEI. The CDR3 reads CASSEAASGGGGTQYF. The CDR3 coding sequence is TGTGCCAGCAGTGAAGCGGCTAGCGGGGGAGGTGGAACGCAGTATTTT.

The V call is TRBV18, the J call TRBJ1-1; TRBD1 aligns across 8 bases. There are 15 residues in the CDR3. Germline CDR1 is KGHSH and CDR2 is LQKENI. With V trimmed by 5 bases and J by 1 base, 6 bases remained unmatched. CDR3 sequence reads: CASSDRTGTNTEAFF. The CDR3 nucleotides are TGTGCCAGCTCAGACCGGACAGGGACGAACACTGAAGCTTTCTTT.

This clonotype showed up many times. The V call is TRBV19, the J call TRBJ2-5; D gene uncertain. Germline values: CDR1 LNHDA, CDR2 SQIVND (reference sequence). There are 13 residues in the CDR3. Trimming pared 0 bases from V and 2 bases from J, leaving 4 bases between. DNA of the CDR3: TGTGCCAGTAGTATAGAAACGCAAGAGACCCAGTACTTC. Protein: CASSIETQETQYF.

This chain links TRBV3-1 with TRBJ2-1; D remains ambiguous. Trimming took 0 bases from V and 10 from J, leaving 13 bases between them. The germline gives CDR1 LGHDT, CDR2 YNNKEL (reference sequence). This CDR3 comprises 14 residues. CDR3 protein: CASSQDVGTREQFF. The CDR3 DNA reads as TGTGCCAGCAGCCAAGATGTCGGCACCCGGGAGCAGTTCTTC.

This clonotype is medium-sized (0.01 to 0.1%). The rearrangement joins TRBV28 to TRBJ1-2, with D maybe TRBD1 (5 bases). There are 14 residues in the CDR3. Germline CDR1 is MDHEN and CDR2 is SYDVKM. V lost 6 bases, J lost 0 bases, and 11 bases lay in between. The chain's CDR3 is CASSATGTNYGYTF. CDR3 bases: TGTGCCAGCAGCGCAACAGGAACTAACTATGGCTACACCTTC.

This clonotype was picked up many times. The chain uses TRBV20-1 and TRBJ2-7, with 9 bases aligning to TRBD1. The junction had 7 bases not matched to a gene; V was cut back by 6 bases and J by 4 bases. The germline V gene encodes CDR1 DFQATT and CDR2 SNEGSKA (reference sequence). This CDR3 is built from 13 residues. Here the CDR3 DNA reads TGCAGTGCCAGGGACAGGGTCGGATACGAGCAGTACTTC. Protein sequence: CSARDRVGYEQYF.

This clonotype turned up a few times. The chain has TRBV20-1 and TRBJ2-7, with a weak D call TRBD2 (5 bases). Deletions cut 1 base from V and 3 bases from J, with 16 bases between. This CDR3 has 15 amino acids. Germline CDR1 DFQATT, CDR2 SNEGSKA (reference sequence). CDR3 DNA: TGCAGTGCTAGAGTGGACTCCAGTTGGGGCTACGAGCAGTACTTC. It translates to CSARVDSSWGYEQYF.

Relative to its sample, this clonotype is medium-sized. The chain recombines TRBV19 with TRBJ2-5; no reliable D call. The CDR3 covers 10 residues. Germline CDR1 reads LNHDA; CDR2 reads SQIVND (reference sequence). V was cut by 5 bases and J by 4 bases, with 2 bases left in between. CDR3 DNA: TGTGCCAGTAGTGGAGAGACCCAGTACTTC. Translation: CASSGETQYF.

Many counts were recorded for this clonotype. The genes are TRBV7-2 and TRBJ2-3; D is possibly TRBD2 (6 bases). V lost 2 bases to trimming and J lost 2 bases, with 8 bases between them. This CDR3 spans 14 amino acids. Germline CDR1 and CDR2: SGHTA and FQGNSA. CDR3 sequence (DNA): TGTGCCAGCAGCTTATCACTAGCCACAGATACGCAGTATTTT. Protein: CASSLSLATDTQYF.

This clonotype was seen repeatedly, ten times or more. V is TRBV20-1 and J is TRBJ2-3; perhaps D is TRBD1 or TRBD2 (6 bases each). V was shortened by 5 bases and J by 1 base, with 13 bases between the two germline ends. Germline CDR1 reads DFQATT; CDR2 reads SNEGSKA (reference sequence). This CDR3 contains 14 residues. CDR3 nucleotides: TGCAGTGCTGTGGGGGCTAGCGGCACAGATACGCAGTATTTT. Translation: CSAVGASGTDTQYF.